This T cell receptor (beta chain) appears in the sequencing data of a study of beta chain features in type 1 diabetes (dated by TCRdb to the late 2010s). Background on the whole study: Patients and healthy donors did not differ in mean age, gender distribution, total cell number or subset yield. A total of about 100 million sorted cells were examined across all samples, and RNA yield correlated strongly with the number of cells per subset. The study compared TCRB repertoires of sorted circulating CD4+ T cell subsets between recently diagnosed type 1 diabetes patients and matched healthy donors. Naive and central memory subsets were obtained from all 30 or so donors, but regulatory and stem cell-like memory subsets were isolated from only 8 patients and roughly 8 healthy donors. The paper's findings and limits, for the study overall: PCR might favor shorter templates, but patient and control samples were amplified and corrected together, so any skew would affect both groups equally. Naive, central memory and regulatory TCRB repertoires appeared to be more alike among patients than among healthy donors. In all four CD4+ subsets, TCRB CDR3 length was moderately but significantly shorter in type 1 diabetes patients. Sequencing cDNA rather than genomic DNA could over-represent highly expressing activated cells, although activation and CD3 levels did not differ between groups. At VDJ recombination sites, patients with type 1 diabetes made fewer insertions and deleted more nucleotides, a pattern implying thymic rearrangement abnormalities. Only small numbers of individuals were included in the HLA sub-analyses, which left unresolved whether HLA type had any influence on TCRB rearrangement.

A few counts support this clone. Its antigen specificity is not known. There are no base qualities to consult, and no much larger clone falls within one base. V drops 0 bases and J drops 2 bases, leaving 16 bases in between. Spanning cysteine to phenylalanine, the CDR3 consists of 17 amino acids. CDR3 DNA only is kept here, 51 bases in frame from base 1. CDR1 and CDR2 were assigned from the germline V gene (reference sequence) as SGHNT and YYREEE. The entire isolated RNA was reverse transcribed using the High Capacity cDNA Reverse Transcription Kit, and thus expressed TCRB transcripts were sequenced. Naive, central memory and regulatory T cell samples underwent deep immunoSEQ sequencing, averaging around 3.6 million total reads per sample. After sorted cells were lysed in RLT buffer, RNA was extracted with DNase-treated RNeasy Micro or Mini kits, with the choice depending on cell number. To prevent cross-contamination, each cell subset was processed individually, whereas patient and healthy donor samples were processed jointly. Using the immunoSEQ multiplex PCR, TCRB sequences were amplified from cDNA into 87-bp fragments spanning the CDR3 region. Sequencing of the amplicons was performed on the Illumina HiSeq platform. As for the authors' bioinformatics: PCR bias was computationally corrected using synthetic template baselines, reads within Hamming distance 2 were collapsed, and singletons that could not be merged were discarded. Reads were aligned against IMGT to assign V, D and J genes, CDR3 length and insertions or deletions at six rearrangement sites. Within each subset, clonotype counts were normalized to sorted cell number, after which true diversity and Gini coefficients were computed with the tcR R package. Repertoire sharing was quantified using the overlap coefficient calculated on TCRB nucleotide sequences. Out-of-frame TCRB sequences from naive cells were analyzed as a proxy for the pre-selection repertoire. TCRdb holds this immuneACCESS table with in-frame rearrangements only. Some clones are missing; in checked studies, unresolved V genes explain under half, and the rest has no known cause. That table is the source of V, J and clone size, and D and trimming were worked out from the DNA. Within this sample are hundreds of thousands of clones, with 15% to 18% of them counted one time only. The ten largest make up under 0.095% of the sample.

Each donor gave one peripheral blood draw, averaging approximately 120 mL, which was collected into heparinised tubes. A BD FACSAria II was used to sort naive, central memory, regulatory and stem cell-like memory CD4+ T cells with a panel that included CD45RO, CCR7, CD25, CD127, CD95 and CD27. A purity above 95% was achieved for all sorted populations. Right away, PBMCs were isolated by Lymphoprep density gradient centrifugation and were stained directly, with no culture step. So that batch effects would be minimized, each experiment stained and sorted samples in pairs, pairing one healthy donor with one patient.

Sequenced sample: naive CD4+ T cells from blood. The sample's cell subset or site label, in plain terms: true naive CD4+ T cells. This TCR came from a man younger than 30 in good health. This chain joins TRBV5-4 to TRBJ2-3; the D gene could be TRBD1 or TRBD2, each one agreeing over 6 bases. CDR3 sequence: CASSLAGASGFTDTQYF. The bases read TGTGCCAGCAGCTTGGCGGGGGCTTCCGGATTCACAGATACGCAGTATTTT.